A selection of T cell receptor beta chains follows, all from one sample in a study of T cell repertoires in ileal Crohn's disease. Only in-frame clones appear in the TCRdb table, and some are missing; sequencing was by immunoSEQ multiplex PCR. The sample comprises 5,500 to 8,000 clones, around 83% of which are singletons, and under 13% rests with the top ten. Specimen: ileal tissue. These receptor sequences come from an adult with Crohn's disease. Each CDR3 is given with its conserved first and last residue. A D gene is named only where the DNA matches it firmly. Clone size is shown for a subset of rows, as once, few, many or a class of expanded clone.

V: TRBV2; size: NA; D: NA; J: TRBJ2-3; DNA: TGTGCCAGCAACCCAACGACCGGAGGGGCAGATACGCAGTATTTT; CDR3: CASNPTTGGADTQYF
V: TRBV9; size: NA; D: TRBD2; J: TRBJ2-1; DNA: TGTGCCAGCAGCGTAGCGGGGGGGCTTGAGCAGTTCTTC; CDR3: CASSVAGGLEQFF
V: TRBV10-3; size: few; D: TRBD1; J: TRBJ1-1; DNA: TGTGCCATCAGTGAGCCTGGGACAGAGGGGAACACTGAAGCTTTCTTT; CDR3: CAISEPGTEGNTEAFF
V: TRBV19; size: NA; D: NA; J: TRBJ2-2; DNA: TGTGCCAGTAGTATTCATAGGGAGGCCGGGGAGCTGTTTTTT; CDR3: CASSIHREAGELFF
V: TRBV15; size: NA; D: NA; J: TRBJ1-1; DNA: TGTGCCACCAACATGGACCGGGTGAACACTGAAGCTTTCTTT; CDR3: CATNMDRVNTEAFF
V: TRBV4-2; size: NA; D: NA; J: TRBJ1-2; DNA: TGTGCCAGCAGCCAAGAAAACAAGGGCCCCTATGGCTACACCTTC; CDR3: CASSQENKGPYGYTF
V: TRBV2; size: NA; D: NA; J: TRBJ2-5; DNA: TGTGCCAGCGGGGCGGGGCCCGCCAAAGAGACCCAGTACTTC; CDR3: CASGAGPAKETQYF
V: TRBV5-1; size: NA; D: NA; J: TRBJ1-3; DNA: TGCGCCAGCAGCTTCCGGGGAGTGTGGGGAAACACCATATATTTT; CDR3: CASSFRGVWGNTIYF
V: TRBV20-1; size: NA; D: NA; J: TRBJ1-2; DNA: TGCAGTGCTAGAGGGGACAAGGACTACACCTTC; CDR3: CSARGDKDYTF
V: TRBV6-1; size: NA; D: NA; J: TRBJ1-1; DNA: TGTGCCAGCAGTGAAGGGGCCCAGGGTAACACTGAAGCTTTCTTT; CDR3: CASSEGAQGNTEAFF
V: TRBV11-3; size: once; D: NA; J: TRBJ2-1; DNA: TGTGCCAGCAGCTTTGGTCCCTTACAGAATGAGCAGTTCTTC; CDR3: CASSFGPLQNEQFF
V: TRBV15; size: NA; D: NA; J: TRBJ2-7; DNA: TGTGCCACCAGCAGAGATCCGGGTTACCTCTACGAGCAGTACTTC; CDR3: CATSRDPGYLYEQYF
V: TRBV7-8; size: NA; D: TRBD1; J: TRBJ2-7; DNA: TGTGCCAGCAGCCCTCGACAGGGTTTGGCCTACGAGCAGTACTTC; CDR3: CASSPRQGLAYEQYF
V: TRBV6-1; size: NA; D: NA; J: TRBJ1-6; DNA: TGTGCCAGCAGTGAAAAGCCGGATTCACCCCTCCACTTT; CDR3: CASSEKPDSPLHF
V: TRBV6-5; size: NA; D: NA; J: TRBJ2-5; DNA: TGTGCCAGCAGTCCTCTAGGTACAGGACAAGAGACCCAGTACTTC; CDR3: CASSPLGTGQETQYF
V: TRBV18; size: once; D: NA; J: TRBJ2-5; DNA: TGTGCCAGCTCACCCATCGGAGGGACGCAAGAGACTCAGTACTTC; CDR3: CASSPIGGTQETQYF